This is a list of T cell receptor beta chains from one sample in a study of cytomegalovirus exposure and HLA in healthy donors. Assay: immunoSEQ multiplex PCR; the TCRdb copy retains only in-frame clones and omits some. The sample holds roughly 120,000 clones, more than 60% seen once. The sequencing input was PBMCs. These receptors were taken from a woman aged 35 to 49 in good health and CMV-seronegative. Both conserved end residues are part of each CDR3.

j_gene	len	v_gene	CDR3aa
TRBJ2-7	17	TRBV7-2	CASSLSSGGRGSYEQYF
TRBJ2-5	15	TRBV7-2	CASSLRQGLQETQYF
TRBJ2-7	16	TRBV9	CASSVEAAGIGGEQYF
TRBJ2-7	14	TRBV18	CASSPRQGVYEQYF
TRBJ1-6	15	TRBV19	CASSKERRDNSPLHF
TRBJ1-6	15	TRBV4-3	CASSPETGLNSPLHF
TRBJ2-2	15	TRBV9	CASRSSGRATGELFF
TRBJ2-2	14	TRBV7-8	CASSSNRGRGELFF
TRBJ1-2	16	TRBV29-1	CSAIPGQGPSNYGYTF
TRBJ2-2	15	TRBV7-9	CASSSDRGNTGELFF
TRBJ2-7	12	TRBV18	CASSPLLHEQYF
TRBJ1-5	18	TRBV21-1	CASSDRDRGPYSNQPQHF
TRBJ2-7	15	TRBV2	CASSRGTSGTDEQYF
TRBJ1-1	18	TRBV21-1	CASSAQPGQGAKNTEAFF
TRBJ2-7	13	TRBV28	CASMDSPSYEQYF
TRBJ2-2	16	TRBV7-9	CASSQVSGKPTGELFF
TRBJ1-5	16	TRBV5-8	CASSLAGRSRDQPQHF
TRBJ2-7	13	TRBV11-2	CASSPGTIHEQYF
TRBJ2-7	15	TRBV5-6	CASSLGGGSSYEQYF
TRBJ2-6	16	TRBV4-1	CASSLTGGSGANVLTF
TRBJ2-2	14	TRBV30	CAWSVQGNTGELFF
TRBJ1-3	15	TRBV28	CASSLEDRPGNTIYF
TRBJ2-3	18	TRBV11-3	CASSLGPAGTVGTDTQYF
TRBJ1-1	17	TRBV6-7	CASSYPGQGAFGTEAFF
TRBJ2-3	12	TRBV7-9	CASSLSADTQYF
TRBJ2-2	11	TRBV10-3	CAAGDTGELFF
TRBJ1-5	13	TRBV19	CASSRQGNQPQHF
TRBJ2-5	13	TRBV7-6	CASSPGLGETQYF
TRBJ2-1	13	TRBV5-1	CASSFAELNEQFF
TRBJ1-4	14	TRBV6-5	CASSAGLTNEKLFF
TRBJ2-2	16	TRBV7-2	CASSLGQGPATGELFF
TRBJ1-2	17	TRBV7-9	CASSPTNPGQMNYGYTF
TRBJ1-3	14	TRBV5-8	CAGSTRVPGNTIYF
TRBJ2-5	17	TRBV7-8	CASSFGSSGGTQETQYF
TRBJ2-5	16	TRBV6-5	CASSYSTSGRGETQYF
TRBJ2-6	16	TRBV18	CASSPQEASGANVLTF
TRBJ1-1	14	TRBV10-1	CASTHDRSGTEAFF
TRBJ1-6	16	TRBV5-1	CASSSTGDGSNSPLHF
TRBJ2-5	14	TRBV7-9	CASSPEGGWETQYF
TRBJ1-2	11	TRBV20-1	CSAKSSYGYTF
TRBJ1-1	15	TRBV11-2	CASSLNTHLNTEAFF
TRBJ2-1	13	TRBV4-3	CASSQGRENEQFF
TRBJ1-4	13	TRBV4-1	CASSARANEKLFF
TRBJ2-1	14	TRBV5-1	CASSVPRDSDEQFF
TRBJ1-2	15	TRBV7-8	CASSDRDSAVYGYTF
TRBJ2-3	12	TRBV19	CASSRKDSLHEF
TRBJ2-3	15	TRBV18	CASSPGQGRTDTQYF
TRBJ2-1	12	TRBV25-1	CASSLAGGTPFF
TRBJ2-7	14	TRBV5-1	CASSSRQASYEQYF
TRBJ2-2	14	TRBV5-8	CASSLGQNTGELFF
TRBJ1-1	15	TRBV13	CASSVVTGWNTEAFF
TRBJ2-5	14	TRBV5-4	CASSLGQAQETQYF
TRBJ2-1	15	TRBV4-3	CASSPFSREDNEQFF
TRBJ2-1	13	TRBV7-6	CASSQTSLNEQFF
TRBJ1-3	13	TRBV21-1	CASSKSEGDTIYF
TRBJ2-3	15	TRBV2	CASRSTGASTDTQYF
TRBJ2-3	17	TRBV14	CASSQAYLRDRGDTQYF